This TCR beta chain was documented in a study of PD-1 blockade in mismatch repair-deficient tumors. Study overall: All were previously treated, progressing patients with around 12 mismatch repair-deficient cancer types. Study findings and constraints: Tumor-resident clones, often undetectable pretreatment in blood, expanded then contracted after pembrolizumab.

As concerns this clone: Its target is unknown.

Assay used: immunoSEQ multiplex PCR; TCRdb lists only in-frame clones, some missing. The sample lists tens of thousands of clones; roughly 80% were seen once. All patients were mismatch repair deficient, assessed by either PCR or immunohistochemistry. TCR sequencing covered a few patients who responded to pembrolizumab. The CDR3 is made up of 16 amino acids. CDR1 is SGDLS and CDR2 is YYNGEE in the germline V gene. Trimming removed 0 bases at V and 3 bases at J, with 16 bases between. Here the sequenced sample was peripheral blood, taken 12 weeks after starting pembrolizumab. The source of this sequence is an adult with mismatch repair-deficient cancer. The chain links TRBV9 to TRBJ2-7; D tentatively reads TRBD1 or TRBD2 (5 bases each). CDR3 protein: CASSVGEQVGDYEQYF. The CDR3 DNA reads TGTGCCAGCAGCGTAGGGGAACAGGTCGGGGACTACGAGCAGTACTTC.